The 10 T cell receptor beta chains below all came from one sample that was sequenced in a study of T cell changes during pregnancy in multiple sclerosis. Here immunoSEQ multiplex PCR was the method, and the copy in TCRdb shows in-frame clones only, minus some. The sample comprises approximately 30,000 clones, 89% of which are singletons, and around 10% rests with the top ten. The material was CD8+ T cells from peripheral blood mononuclear cells, obtained in the third trimester of pregnancy. These receptors were taken from a female donor with multiple sclerosis, enrolled in a pregnancy study.

The rearrangement joins TRBV19 to TRBJ2-1; no clear D. Germline V gene data show CDR1 as LNHDA and CDR2 as SQIVND (reference sequence). Deletions cut 5 bases from V and 3 bases from J, with 14 bases between. This CDR3 spans 15 amino acids. The CDR3 nucleotides read TGTGCCAGTAGTCTAAGTATCTTCGGCTACAATGAGCAGTTCTTC. Its protein is CASSLSIFGYNEQFF.

In this sample, this clone turned up once. The chain has TRBV7-2 and TRBJ2-1; tentatively, D is TRBD2 (5 bases). CDR3 length: 14 residues. Germline values: CDR1 SGHTA, CDR2 FQGNSA. Trimming removed 5 bases at V and 0 bases at J, with 8 bases between. The CDR3 protein is CASSTGSSYNEQFF. CDR3 nucleotides: TGTGCCAGCAGCACGGGGAGCTCCTACAATGAGCAGTTCTTC.

The chain couples TRBV6-5 to TRBJ1-4; 12 bases map to TRBD1. The CDR3 runs 15 residues. V lost 10 bases and J lost 8; bases outside the gene matches: 11. Germline assignment: CDR1 MNHEY and CDR2 SVGAGI. CDR3 nucleotides: TGTGCCACCTCTGGGACAGGGGGCGCCGGCGAAAAACTGTTTTTT. Its protein product is CATSGTGGAGEKLFF.

V gene TRBV9 combines with J gene TRBJ2-2, with D unclear. Trimming shortened V by 3 bases and J by 1 base, and 7 bases separated the two germline ends. CDR1 is SGDLS, CDR2 YYNGEE, per germline. The CDR3 contains 14 residues. Here the CDR3 DNA reads TGTGCCAGCAGCGAGCAGGTGAACACCGGGGAGCTGTTTTTT. Encoded protein: CASSEQVNTGELFF.

The V and J genes are TRBV7-3 and TRBJ1-1, with 7 bases lining up with TRBD1. Losses at the gene ends were 3 bases for V and 4 bases for J; bases not matched to a gene: 5. The CDR3 sequence is 14 residues long. Looked up from germline, CDR1 is SGHTA and CDR2 is FQGTGA. The CDR3 here is CASSFTGVATEAFF. CDR3 nucleotides: TGTGCCAGCAGCTTTACAGGGGTGGCCACTGAAGCTTTCTTT.

V usage is TRBV4-2 and J usage is TRBJ2-1; D is unclear. Germline loops: CDR1 LGHNA, CDR2 YNFKEQ. Deletions cut 0 bases from V and 7 bases from J, with 7 bases between. This CDR3 is 13 amino acids long. The CDR3 nucleotides read TGTGCCAGCAGCCAAGAAAGAGCGAATGAGCAGTTCTTC. Its translation is CASSQERANEQFF.

The rearrangement links TRBV6-1 to TRBJ1-6; D is perhaps TRBD1 (5 bases). This CDR3 has 16 amino acids. The ends were cut back, 0 bases at V and 9 bases at J, with 15 bases in the middle. From germline, CDR1 is MNHNS and CDR2 SASEGT. DNA for the CDR3: TGTGCCAGCAGTGAAGCTGTCGCAGGGTCGGTTTCACCCCTCCACTTT. Protein: CASSEAVAGSVSPLHF.

Only one count was recorded for this clone. CDR3 DNA: TGTGCCAGCAGCCCGTACGCGGATGGTGAAGCTTTCTTT. Its translation: CASSPYADGEAFF. The chain carries TRBV7-6 and TRBJ1-1; D is unclear. The ends were cut back, 5 bases at V and 7 bases at J, with 14 bases in the middle. This CDR3 has 13 amino acids. Germline values: CDR1 SGHVS, CDR2 FNYEAQ.

The chain recombines TRBV27 with TRBJ2-5, with 9 bases identical to TRBD2. Germline V lookup: CDR1 MNHEY, CDR2 SMNVEV (reference sequence). V lost 3 bases and J lost 5; bases outside the gene matches: 7. There are 15 residues in the CDR3. CDR3 sequence: CASSFSSGRVETQYF. In DNA form, the CDR3 reads TGTGCCAGCAGTTTTAGTAGCGGGAGAGTGGAGACCCAGTACTTC.

V usage is TRBV7-9 and J usage is TRBJ2-2; the D gene is possibly TRBD1 (5 bases). V was cut by 3 bases and J by 3 bases, with 5 bases left in between. Looked up from germline, CDR1 is SEHNR and CDR2 is FQNEAQ (reference sequence). This CDR3 is built from 13 residues. For the CDR3, the DNA is TGTGCCAGCAGCTTCAGGGACACCGGGGAGCTGTTTTTT. Its protein product is CASSFRDTGELFF.